This entry is about one TCR beta chain. The specificity of this receptor is unknown. There are no base qualities to consult, and no much larger clone falls within one base. The immunoSEQ Assay, a bias-controlled multiplex PCR, was used to amplify TCRbeta CDR3 regions from genomic DNA. Per the source publication's procedure: The number of nucleated cells in each sample was estimated from the amplification of reference gene primers within the assay. To quantify the absolute abundance of each unique TCRbeta CDR3 rearrangement, sequence reads were collapsed and filtered. Productive Simpson clonality was computed per sample as the square root of Simpson's diversity index over productive rearrangements. This is the immuneACCESS table as TCRdb keeps it, with only in-frame sequences that have V and J called. A part of the clones is gone; compared with another copy, unresolved V genes explain less than half, and the rest is unexplained. The V and J calls and clone size come from that table; D and trimming were worked out from the DNA. In this sample the table shows fewer than 200,000 clones, around 80% of which occur a single time. Together, the top ten hold over 7.5% of the sample.

The collaborating institutions used their own protocols to collect whole blood in K2EDTA tubes. For TCRbeta analysis, collaborator samples were shipped as frozen whole blood, as isolated PBMCs, or as DNA extracted from either sample type. The data belong to a study of blood T cell repertoires in COVID-19 (dated by TCRdb to the early 2020s). Regarding the complete study: Samples covering the acute and convalescent phases of COVID-19 were provided by collaborators in the United States, Italy and Spain. The prospective study material was composed of cDNA or gDNA derived from T cells, B-cell-depleted T cells, or PBMCs. HLA class I and class II types, where available, came from metadata supplied by the sample provider rather than from assay-based typing. The dataset comprised deeply sampled blood TCRbeta repertoires from subjects exposed to, actively infected with, or recovered from COVID-19. A de-identified subject ID, COVID-19 status, age in years and sex were almost always included in the sample metadata. The samples were drawn from two sources: the first 160 participants of the ongoing ImmuneRACE study, and approximately 1,300 subjects contributed by 6 global collaborators. The repertoires were released in a freely available public database meant as a resource for research on the immune response to SARS-CoV-2. Results the study describes overall, beyond this receptor: The amount of clinical and demographic metadata varied by source and participant and was provided uncurated.

CDR3 length: 17 amino acids, cysteine to phenylalanine. Only the CDR3 part of the read is kept: 51 bases, read in frame from the first base. CDR1 and CDR2, looked up from the germline V gene, are SGHDT and YYEEEE. The V end gives up 1 base and the J end 1 base, leaving 11 bases in the junction not matched to a gene. The receptor's source is a woman in her 70s with acute or convalescent COVID-19. The specimen sequenced was peripheral blood. The chain joins TRBV5-6 to TRBJ2-7; 7 bases in the junction line up with TRBD1. CDR3 reads: CASSLSGTDYLSYEQYF. The DNA reads TGTGCCAGCAGCTTGTCGGGGACAGACTATCTGTCCTACGAGCAGTACTTC.